This TCR beta chain was documented in a study of blood T cell repertoires in COVID-19. On the study more broadly: Specimens from acute and convalescent COVID-19 originated in the United States, Italy and Spain. Sources were T cells, B-cell-depleted T cells, or PBMCs; the material itself was cDNA or gDNA.

Per the original methods: Reference gene primers were amplified, and this amplification served to estimate nucleated cell counts. Generated by immunoSEQ multiplex PCR, the TCRdb table keeps only in-frame clones and is missing some. V and J calls and clone size are as listed in that table; D and trimming were resolved from the DNA. The sample records 120,000 to 150,000 clones, about 90% being singletons. The ends were cut back, 8 bases at V and 2 bases at J, with 16 bases in the middle. The CDR3 contains 15 residues. Looked up from germline, CDR1 is ENHRY and CDR2 is SYGVKD. The specimen was peripheral blood. This chain connects TRBV10-3 to TRBJ2-1, with a tentative D call TRBD2 (5 bases). The TCR sequence derives from an older woman with acute or convalescent COVID-19. The CDR3 DNA reads as TGTGCCATCGGAGGAGCCCCTTTGACCTACAATGAGCAGTTCTTC. Translating gives CAIGGAPLTYNEQFF.